This T cell receptor beta chain stems from a study of spatial heterogeneity in lung cancer. This clonotype has a handful of counts. The CDR3 consists of 14 residues. After removal of 3 bases from V and 7 bases from J, the junction contained 5 bases not matched to a gene. The germline CDR1 and CDR2 sequences are SGHAT and FQNNGV. Each molecule of TCR cDNA was tagged with one unique molecular identifier. TCRdb re-derived calls from the 5' RACE reads in MiXCR, one entry per CDR3 protein. The data show roughly 79,000 distinct CDR3 sequences, with approximately 8.1% seen just once and roughly 7% held by the top ten. Time point indicated: sample taken at primary tumor resection.

The chain joins TRBV11-2 to TRBJ1-4; 7 bases align to TRBD1. The source was PBMCs, collected at surgery. The clonotype comes from a male donor with early-stage non-small cell lung cancer. CDR3 sequence (DNA): TGTGCCAGCAGCTTTAGGAGGGGGCCTGAAAAACTGTTTTTT. As protein: CASSFRRGPEKLFF.